This T cell receptor (beta chain) stems from a study of T-cell memory formation after mild COVID-19. The CDR3 runs 15 residues. The germline V gene encodes CDR1 LGHNA and CDR2 YSLEER. cDNA libraries for TCR alpha and TCR beta, carrying sample barcodes and UMIs, came from 5'RACE with constant-segment primers. MiXCR, applied by TCRdb to the 5' RACE reads, yields one record per CDR3 protein. Here the sample spans 150,000 to 200,000 distinct CDR3 sequences, roughly 13% being singletons. A few counts support this clonotype. At one boundary the junction diverges from the germline segment, which might be a read error.

The receptor was isolated from a man aged 18 to 30 who had mild COVID-19 (a few samples of this study predate the infection). Cell type and time point are not known. Specimen: PBMCs or a T cell subset sorted from them (not recorded which). The chain carries TRBV4-3 and TRBJ2-7, with 10 bases fitting TRBD2. For the CDR3, the DNA is TGCGCCAGCAGTCAAGGGTCTAGCGGGGGCCCCGAGCAGTACTTC. Amino acids: CASSQGSSGGPEQYF.